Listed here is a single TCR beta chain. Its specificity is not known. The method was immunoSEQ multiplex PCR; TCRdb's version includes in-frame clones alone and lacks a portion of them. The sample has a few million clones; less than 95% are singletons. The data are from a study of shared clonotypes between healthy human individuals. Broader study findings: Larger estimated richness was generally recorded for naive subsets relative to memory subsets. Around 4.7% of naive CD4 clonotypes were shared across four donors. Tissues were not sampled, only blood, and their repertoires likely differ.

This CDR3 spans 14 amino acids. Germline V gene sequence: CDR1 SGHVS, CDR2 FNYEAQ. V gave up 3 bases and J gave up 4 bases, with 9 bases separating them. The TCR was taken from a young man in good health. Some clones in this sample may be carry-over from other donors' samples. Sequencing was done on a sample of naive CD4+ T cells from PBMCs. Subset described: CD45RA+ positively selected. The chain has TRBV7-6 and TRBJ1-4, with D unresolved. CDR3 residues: CASSFGDSNEKLFF. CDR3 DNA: TGTGCCAGCAGCTTTGGAGATAGTAATGAAAAACTGTTTTTT. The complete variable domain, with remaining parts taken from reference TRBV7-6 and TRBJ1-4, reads GAGVSQSPRYKVTKRGQDVALRCDPISGHVSLYWYRQALGQGPEFLTYFNYEAQQDKSGLPNDRFSAERPEGSISTLTIQRTEQRDSAMYRCASSFGDSNEKLFFGSGTQLSVL.